What follows describes a single TCR beta chain. Its antigen is undetermined. The sample comes from a study of T-cell memory formation after mild COVID-19. Study-level information: The two donors had largely donor-specific TCR clusters.

Notes on the study in general: Some responding clones appeared in pre-infection memory, suggesting cross-reactive memory joined.

TCRdb re-called the 5' RACE reads through MiXCR, storing one row per CDR3 protein. The sample shows 200,000 to 250,000 distinct CDR3 sequences, over 7.5% of them seen only once. V shed 6 bases, J shed 4 bases, and the junction held 1 base outside the gene matches. Germline-derived CDR1 and CDR2 are SGHDN and FVKESK. The CDR3 is 13 amino acids. This receptor was taken from a young man who had mild COVID-19 (a few samples of this study predate the infection). Cell type and time point are not known. This chain uses TRBV14 with TRBJ2-7; 12 bases align to TRBD2. Sequencing input: PBMCs or a T cell subset sorted from them (not recorded which). This CDR3 reads CASSLAGGYEQYF. DNA for the CDR3: TGTGCCAGCAGTCTAGCGGGGGGGTACGAGCAGTACTTC.